This paragraph covers one TCR beta chain sequence. This clonotype came up a few times. Its antigen target is currently unknown. No quality values exist for individual bases; no much larger clone is one base distant. The data were taken from a study of blood T cells in healthy people across ages (dated by TCRdb to 2015 to 2017). Study-wide context: Template switching captured roughly one uniquely barcoded TCR beta cDNA molecule per two T cells in model experiments. Using deep sequencing normalized with unique cDNA molecular identifiers, the study measured how TCR beta repertoire diversity changes with age. The donors were split into four age groups: young (average 16 years), middle-aged (more than 35), aged (more than 60) and long-lived (approximately 89). To avoid experimental bias, donors of different ages were spread randomly across the sequencing lanes. Two additional independent replicas of 1 million unique cDNA reads from the same blood draw were analyzed for two donors (one aged 18 to 30 and one aged 80 or older).

The library was built by means of 5' RACE. The data were produced on an Illumina HiSeq 2500. A second 7 to 11 cycle PCR used a sample-barcoded 5' primer and a J-beta primer mix. A template-switch 5' adaptor carrying 12 random nucleotides introduced a unique molecular identifier onto each TCR beta cDNA molecule. Each sample yielded at least 3 million CDR3-containing paired-end reads. First-strand cDNA synthesis was performed from all RNA using the Mint cDNA synthesis kit, with priming by a TRBC-specific oligonucleotide. All cDNA was treated with uracil-DNA glycosylase and then went through a first 18-cycle PCR with the universal primers M1SS and BC2_uni_R. In the authors' own workflow: Normalization of each sample was performed by random selection of 1 million high-quality reads, each carrying a distinct molecular identifier. Reads with shared molecular identifiers were discarded instead of being binned into consensus sequences. MiTCR, run with a Q25 quality threshold and the strictest error-elimination algorithm, handled CDR3 identification, clonotype clustering and error correction. A nonparametric unseen species model with Euler transformation was used to estimate a lower bound on total TCR beta diversity. TCRdb ran its own pipeline on the public reads, namely fastp trimming at Q25 and MiXCR clone calling, and kept in-frame beta chains. For every CDR3 protein sequence, its rows merge into one entry that carries the most common genes and DNA. The V and J calls here are based on TCRdb, not the publication. The sample records about 1.4 million distinct CDR3 sequences, approximately 63% of which are singletons. The ten top clones hold roughly 6.3% of the sample.

The CDR3, from cysteine to phenylalanine, totals 15 residues. The sequence is cut down to CDR3 DNA, 45 bases in frame from base 1. CDR1 MGHRA and CDR2 YSYEKL were looked up in the germline V gene. The germline V and J ends show losses of 2 bases and 3 bases respectively, and no gene match explains 3 bases of the junction. The donors were a few dozen Caucasian individuals from Russia, aged roughly 6 to 90 years, who were systemically healthy. Each donor gave 8 to 10 milliliters of peripheral blood, drawn into EDTA-treated Vacutainer tubes. Ficoll-Paque density-gradient centrifugation was used to isolate PBMCs, with at least 7 million per sample. Trizol reagent was used to extract total RNA from the PBMCs, yielding at least 5.5 micrograms per sample. For every donor, an aliquot of PBMCs went through flow cytometry to measure the percentages of naive CD45RAhigh/CD27high T cells. What the study reported, not specific to this receptor: Observed TCR beta diversity correlated strongly with the percentage of naive T cells measured by flow cytometry. Because the CMV infection status of the donors was unknown, age-related changes in expanded clonotypes may potentially have been confounded. Because profiling used bulk unsorted PBMCs, naive and antigen-experienced compartments could not be compared conclusively. As age increased, observed TCR beta diversity per million T cells dropped in a roughly linear way, and a significant reduction was already evident by age around 41. Compared with the aged group, the long-lived group had more naive CD4+ T cells, fewer expanded clones and increased TCR diversity, suggesting age selection. Total diversity estimates from one million sequenced T cells were considered lower bounds and underestimates.

The sample comprised blood. The sequence was collected from a man aged 18 to 30 in good health. The rearrangement combines TRBV4-1 with TRBJ2-5; 10 central nucleotides agree with TRBD2. The CDR3 here reads CASSQLAGVEETQYF. The sequenced DNA is TGCGCCAGCAGCCAACTAGCGGGAGTTGAAGAGACCCAGTACTTC.